This T cell receptor (beta chain) was documented in a study of immune evolution from preneoplasia to lung adenocarcinoma. Nucleic acids came from premalignant or tumor cells enriched by macro-dissection. Produced via immunoSEQ multiplex PCR; TCRdb's table is partial and in-frame only. Here the sample spans approximately 9,300 clones, nearly 80% being singletons. The CDR3 is made up of 15 amino acids. Germline CDR1 and CDR2: MNHEY and SVGAGI. J lost 5 bases, V lost 6 bases, and 11 bases had no gene match. Study-level points and caveats: Later-stage lesions appeared to have more T cells, more diversity, less clonality.

In its sample, this clone was seen once. As yet, its antigen is unknown. The material sequenced was FFPE lung adenocarcinoma in situ tissue. The J gene is TRBJ2-5, the V gene TRBV6-5, with 8 bases lining up with TRBD1. The sequence came from a person aged 80 or older with lung adenocarcinoma. CDR3 loop: CASRRTGFVGETQYF. CDR3 DNA sequence: TGTGCCAGCAGACGGACAGGGTTTGTTGGGGAGACCCAGTACTTC.